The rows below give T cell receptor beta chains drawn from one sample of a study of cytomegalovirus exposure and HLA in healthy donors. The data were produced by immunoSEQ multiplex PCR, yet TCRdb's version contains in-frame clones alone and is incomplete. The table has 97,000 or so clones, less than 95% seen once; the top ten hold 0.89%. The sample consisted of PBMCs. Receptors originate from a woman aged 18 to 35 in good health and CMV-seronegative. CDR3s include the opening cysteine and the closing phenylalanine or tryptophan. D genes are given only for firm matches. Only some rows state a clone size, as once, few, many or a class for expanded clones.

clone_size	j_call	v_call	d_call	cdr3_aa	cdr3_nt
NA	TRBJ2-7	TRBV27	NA	CASKGAGSGSYEQYF	TGTGCCAGCAAAGGCGCGGGTTCGGGATCCTACGAGCAGTACTTC
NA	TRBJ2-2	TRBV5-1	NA	CASSLAGNTGELFF	TGCGCCAGCAGCTTAGCGGGGAACACCGGGGAGCTGTTTTTT
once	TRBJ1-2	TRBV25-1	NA	CASSNRANYGYTF	TGTGCCAGCAGCAACAGGGCCAACTATGGCTACACCTTC
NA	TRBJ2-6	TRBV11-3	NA	CASSLGPSSGANVLTF	TGTGCCAGCAGCTTAGGGCCTTCCTCTGGGGCCAACGTCCTGACTTTC
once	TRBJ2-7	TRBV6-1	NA	CASTRGGYSYEQYF	TGTGCCAGCACGCGAGGCGGCTACTCCTACGAGCAGTACTTC
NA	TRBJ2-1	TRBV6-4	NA	CASSEVPGAGNEQFF	TGTGCCAGCAGTGAAGTACCGGGAGCGGGTAATGAGCAGTTCTTC
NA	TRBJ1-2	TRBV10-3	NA	CAISDDAGPYGYTF	TGTGCCATCAGTGATGACGCGGGCCCCTATGGCTACACCTTC
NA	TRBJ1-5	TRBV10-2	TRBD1	CASRSTGEGQPQHF	TGCGCCAGCAGATCGACAGGGGAAGGTCAGCCCCAGCATTTT
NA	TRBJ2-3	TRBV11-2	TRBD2	CATAFGGRPDTQYF	TGTGCCACCGCCTTCGGGGGGAGGCCAGATACGCAGTATTTT
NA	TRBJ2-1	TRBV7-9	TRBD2	CASSPRGAGALYNEQFF	TGTGCCAGCAGCCCCCGTGGAGCGGGGGCCCTCTACAATGAGCAGTTCTTC
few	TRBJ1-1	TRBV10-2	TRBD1	CASSEGQGATEAFF	TGCGCCAGCAGTGAAGGACAGGGGGCCACTGAAGCTTTCTTT
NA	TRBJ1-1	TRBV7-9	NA	CASSLQGGDTEAFF	TGTGCCAGCAGCTTACAGGGCGGGGACACTGAAGCTTTCTTT
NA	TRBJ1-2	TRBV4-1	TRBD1	CASSPGQGGDYGYTF	TGCGCCAGCAGCCCGGGACAGGGGGGGGACTATGGCTACACCTTC
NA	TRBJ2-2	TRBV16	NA	CASSQSSSPTGELFF	TGTGCCAGCAGCCAATCATCGAGCCCCACCGGGGAGCTGTTTTTT
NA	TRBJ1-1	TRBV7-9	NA	CASEKGGTEAFF	TGTGCCAGCGAAAAGGGGGGGACTGAAGCTTTCTTT
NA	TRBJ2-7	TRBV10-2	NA	CASSETLQGYEQYF	TGCGCCAGCAGCGAAACTTTACAGGGTTACGAGCAGTACTTC
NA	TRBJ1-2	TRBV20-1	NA	CSATNTEGYTF	TGCAGTGCTACCAACACGGAGGGCTACACCTTC
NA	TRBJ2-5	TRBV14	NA	CASSQGVGAEETQYF	TGTGCCAGCAGCCAAGGGGTAGGAGCCGAAGAGACCCAGTACTTC
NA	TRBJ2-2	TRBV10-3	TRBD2	CAISGAAGGFGGELFF	TGTGCCATCAGTGGGGCGGCGGGAGGCTTCGGCGGGGAGCTGTTTTTT
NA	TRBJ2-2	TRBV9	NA	CASSDSESGAGELFF	TGTGCCAGCAGCGATTCTGAATCAGGGGCCGGGGAGCTGTTTTTT
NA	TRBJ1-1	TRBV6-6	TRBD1	CASSYSRTGVGEAFF	TGTGCCAGCAGTTACTCGAGGACAGGGGTGGGTGAAGCTTTCTTT
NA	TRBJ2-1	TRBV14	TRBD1	CASSPGQEYNEQFF	TGTGCCAGCAGCCCCGGACAGGAATACAATGAGCAGTTCTTC
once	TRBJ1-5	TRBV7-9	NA	CASGGSYSNQPQHF	TGTGCCAGCGGGGGGTCATATAGCAATCAGCCCCAGCATTTT
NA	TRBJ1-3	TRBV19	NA	CASNQQTGNTIYF	TGTGCCAGTAACCAACAGACTGGAAACACCATATATTTT
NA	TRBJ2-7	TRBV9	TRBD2	CASSVQPSGDYQIGGYEQYF	TGTGCCAGCAGCGTTCAACCCTCCGGGGACTACCAAATCGGGGGCTACGAGCAGTACTTC
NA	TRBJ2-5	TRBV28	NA	CASSLEDGEETQYF	TGTGCCAGCAGTTTGGAGGATGGGGAAGAGACCCAGTACTTC
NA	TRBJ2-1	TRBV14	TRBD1	CASSRKGQGYQESYNEQFF	TGTGCCAGCAGCCGTAAGGGACAGGGTTATCAGGAATCCTACAATGAGCAGTTCTTC
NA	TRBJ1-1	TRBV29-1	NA	CSVSHTTGTTSEAFF	TGCAGCGTTTCCCACACAACCGGGACAACGAGTGAAGCTTTCTTT
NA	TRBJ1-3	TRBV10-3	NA	CAITGTGSGGNTIYF	TGTGCCATAACGGGTACAGGGTCAGGCGGAAACACCATATATTTT
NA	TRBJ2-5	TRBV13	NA	CASSLSSLETQYF	TGTGCCAGCAGCTTATCGTCCTTGGAGACCCAGTACTTC
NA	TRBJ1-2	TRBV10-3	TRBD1	CAISEQGATYGYTF	TGTGCCATCAGTGAGCAGGGGGCTACCTATGGCTACACCTTC
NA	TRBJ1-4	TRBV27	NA	CASSFAGGGGNEKLFF	TGTGCCAGCAGTTTCGCCGGGGGGGGCGGCAATGAAAAACTGTTTTTT
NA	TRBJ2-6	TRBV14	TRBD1	CASSQEGWTGGSGANVLTF	TGTGCCAGCAGCCAAGAGGGCTGGACAGGGGGTAGTGGGGCCAACGTCCTGACTTTC
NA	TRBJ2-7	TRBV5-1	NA	CASSFWSEGEQYF	TGCGCCAGCAGCTTTTGGTCGGAGGGCGAGCAGTACTTC
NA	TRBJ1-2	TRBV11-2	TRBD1	CASSYGQEANYGYTF	TGTGCCAGCAGCTACGGACAGGAAGCTAACTATGGCTACACCTTC
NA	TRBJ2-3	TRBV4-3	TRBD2	CASSHRTSGGAGATDTQYF	TGCGCCAGCAGCCACCGGACTAGCGGGGGGGCCGGGGCCACAGATACGCAGTATTTT
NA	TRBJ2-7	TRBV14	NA	CASSQDRQGNSYEQYF	TGTGCCAGCAGCCAAGATCGCCAGGGGAACTCCTACGAGCAGTACTTC
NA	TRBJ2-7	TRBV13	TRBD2	CASSPGLAGAYEQYF	TGTGCCAGCAGCCCAGGACTAGCGGGGGCCTACGAGCAGTACTTC
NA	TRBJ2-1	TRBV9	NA	CASSEQPSSYNEQFF	TGTGCCAGCAGCGAACAGCCGAGCTCCTACAATGAGCAGTTCTTC
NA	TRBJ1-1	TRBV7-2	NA	CASSWTTEGTEAFF	TGTGCCAGCAGCTGGACAACGGAGGGCACTGAAGCTTTCTTT
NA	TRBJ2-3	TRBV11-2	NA	CASSLDHHSRVETDTQYF	TGTGCCAGCAGCTTAGATCACCACTCCCGGGTAGAGACAGATACGCAGTATTTT
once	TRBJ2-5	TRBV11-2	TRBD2	CASSGVAGGKTQYF	TGTGCCAGCAGCGGTGTAGCGGGGGGGAAGACCCAGTACTTC
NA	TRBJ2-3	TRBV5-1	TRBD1	CASSLQGAADTQYF	TGCGCCAGCAGTCTACAGGGGGCCGCAGATACGCAGTATTTT
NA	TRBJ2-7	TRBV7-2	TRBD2	CASRGGLAPTYEQYF	TGTGCCAGCCGAGGCGGACTAGCGCCTACCTACGAGCAGTACTTC
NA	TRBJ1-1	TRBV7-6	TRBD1	CASSSGQGDAEAFF	TGTGCCAGCAGCTCCGGACAGGGGGACGCTGAAGCTTTCTTT
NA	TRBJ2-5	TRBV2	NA	CASSEPPTGGETQYF	TGTGCCAGCAGTGAGCCACCCACAGGTGGGGAGACCCAGTACTTC
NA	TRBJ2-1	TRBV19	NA	CASSGRDSLVREQFF	TGTGCCAGTAGCGGCCGGGACTCCCTCGTCAGGGAGCAGTTCTTC
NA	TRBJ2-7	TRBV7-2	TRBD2	CASRLASGRNYEQYF	TGTGCCAGCAGGTTAGCTAGCGGGAGAAACTACGAGCAGTACTTC
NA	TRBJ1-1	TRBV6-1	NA	CASFAGGTEAFF	TGTGCCAGCTTCGCGGGGGGCACTGAAGCTTTCTTT
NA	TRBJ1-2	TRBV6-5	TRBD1	CASSYSRDRLNGYTF	TGTGCCAGCAGTTACTCGAGGGACAGGTTAAATGGCTACACCTTC
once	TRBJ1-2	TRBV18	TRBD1	CASSPAQGADGYTF	TGTGCCAGCTCACCAGCACAGGGGGCGGATGGCTACACCTTC
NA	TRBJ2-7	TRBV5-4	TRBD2	CASSFSGVYEQYF	TGTGCCAGCAGCTTTAGCGGGGTCTACGAGCAGTACTTC
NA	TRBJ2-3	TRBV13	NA	CASSLDPKGVLSTDTQYF	TGTGCCAGCAGCTTAGACCCAAAGGGGGTCCTTTCCACAGATACGCAGTATTTT